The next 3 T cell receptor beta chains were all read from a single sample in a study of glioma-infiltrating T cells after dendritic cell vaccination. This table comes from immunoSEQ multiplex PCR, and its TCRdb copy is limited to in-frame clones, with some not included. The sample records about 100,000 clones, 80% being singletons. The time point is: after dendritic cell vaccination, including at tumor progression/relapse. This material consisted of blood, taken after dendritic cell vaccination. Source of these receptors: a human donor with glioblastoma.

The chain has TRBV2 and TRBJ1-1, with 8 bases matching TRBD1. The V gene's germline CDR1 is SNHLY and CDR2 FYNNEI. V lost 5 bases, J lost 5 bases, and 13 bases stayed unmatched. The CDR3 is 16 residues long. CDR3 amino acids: CASSIQGAHLGTEAFF. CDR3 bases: TGTGCCAGCAGTATCCAGGGGGCGCATTTGGGGACTGAAGCTTTCTTT.

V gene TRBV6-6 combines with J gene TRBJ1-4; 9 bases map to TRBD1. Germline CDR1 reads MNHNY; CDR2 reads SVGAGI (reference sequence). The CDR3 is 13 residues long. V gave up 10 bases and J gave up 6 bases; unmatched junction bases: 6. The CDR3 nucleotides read TGTGCCACCTACAGGGGGCCAGATGAAAAACTGTTTTTT. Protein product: CATYRGPDEKLFF.

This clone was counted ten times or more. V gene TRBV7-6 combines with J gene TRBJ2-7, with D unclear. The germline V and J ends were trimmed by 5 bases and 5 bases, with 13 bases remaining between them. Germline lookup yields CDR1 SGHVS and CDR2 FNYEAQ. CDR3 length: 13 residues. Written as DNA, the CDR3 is TGTGCCAGCAGCCCGACCATCCGGGACGAGCAGTACTTC. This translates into CASSPTIRDEQYF.